This is a list of T cell receptor beta chains from one sample in a study of sequential checkpoint blockade in melanoma. Profiling relied on immunoSEQ multiplex PCR, and the TCRdb table lists in-frame clones only, not all of them. The sample carries 15,000 to 20,000 clones, about three fifths recorded once. This sample comprised CD8+ T cells sorted from blood (inferred from file names), obtained from a patient given nivolumab and ipilimumab in sequence. Source of these receptors: a human donor with melanoma. The CDR3 runs from the conserved cysteine through the conserved F or W. A D gene is named only where the DNA matches it firmly. Clone size is not always given. Where it is, it says once, few, many or a class for expanded clones.

v_call,clone_size,d_call,j_call,cdr3_aa,cdr3_nt
TRBV5-6,few,TRBD1,TRBJ2-7,CASSWTGSYEQYF,TGTGCCAGCAGCTGGACAGGGTCCTACGAGCAGTACTTC
TRBV19,.,TRBD2,TRBJ2-7,CASSTPGLGYEQYF,TGTGCCAGTAGTACTCCGGGACTAGGCTACGAGCAGTACTTC
TRBV5-4,.,.,TRBJ2-1,CASSLESLTHEQFF,TGTGCCAGCAGCTTGGAATCCCTTACACATGAGCAGTTCTTC
TRBV7-9,once,.,TRBJ2-1,CASSQDSLLNEQFF,TGTGCCAGCAGCCAGGACAGTCTTTTGAATGAGCAGTTCTTC
TRBV6-5,.,TRBD2,TRBJ2-1,CASSYYAGGGSNEQFF,TGTGCCAGCAGTTACTATGCGGGAGGGGGGAGCAATGAGCAGTTCTTC
TRBV7-9,many,TRBD1,TRBJ2-7,CASSQTSGQYYEQYF,TGTGCCAGCAGCCAAACTTCGGGACAGTACTACGAGCAGTACTTC
TRBV18,few,.,TRBJ1-1,CASSPRERGENTEAFF,TGTGCCAGCTCACCGAGGGAGCGCGGGGAGAACACTGAAGCTTTCTTT
TRBV9,.,TRBD2,TRBJ2-1,CASSASAGGPYNEQFF,TGTGCCAGCAGCGCCTCAGCGGGGGGGCCGTACAATGAGCAGTTCTTC
TRBV7-9,.,.,TRBJ2-7,CASSLGGGLGSYEQYF,TGTGCCAGCAGCTTAGGGGGGGGCTTGGGCTCCTACGAGCAGTACTTC
TRBV19,once,.,TRBJ2-7,CASSISTGLSEQYF,TGTGCCAGTAGTATCTCCACAGGTCTAAGCGAGCAGTACTTC
TRBV19,.,.,TRBJ1-1,CASRVTASPTNTEAFF,TGTGCCAGTCGAGTGACAGCCAGTCCCACGAACACTGAAGCTTTCTTT
TRBV7-6,once,.,TRBJ2-1,CASSLRRLGSEQFF,TGTGCCAGCAGCTTAAGGCGACTAGGGTCTGAGCAGTTCTTC
TRBV19,.,.,TRBJ1-1,CASSITGFVNTEAFF,TGTGCCAGTAGTATCACAGGGTTCGTGAACACTGAAGCTTTCTTT
TRBV4-1,medium-sized,TRBD2,TRBJ2-7,CASSQVASGHYEQYF,TGCGCCAGCAGCCAAGTCGCTAGCGGGCACTACGAGCAGTACTTC
TRBV29-1,.,.,TRBJ2-3,CSVEDHIRVTDTQYF,TGCAGCGTTGAAGATCATATCCGGGTCACAGATACGCAGTATTTT
TRBV2,.,TRBD1,TRBJ1-1,CASKKGQMNTEAFF,TGTGCCAGCAAAAAGGGACAGATGAACACTGAAGCTTTCTTT
TRBV5-1,.,TRBD2,TRBJ2-7,CASTRTSGSYEQYF,TGCGCCAGCACTCGGACTAGCGGGTCCTACGAGCAGTACTTC
TRBV2,once,.,TRBJ2-1,CASSESGLSSYNEQFF,TGTGCCAGCAGTGAGTCAGGCCTGAGCTCCTACAATGAGCAGTTCTTC
TRBV15,medium-sized,TRBD1,TRBJ2-5,CATSRRDRGIETQYF,TGTGCCACCAGCAGAAGGGACAGGGGGATAGAGACCCAGTACTTC
TRBV7-9,.,.,TRBJ1-3,CASSPGGGNTIYF,TGTGCCAGCAGCCCCGGGGGTGGAAACACCATATATTTT
TRBV11-2,.,TRBD1,TRBJ1-2,CASSPVFPKPGQGSGYTF,TGTGCCAGCAGCCCCGTTTTCCCTAAACCGGGACAGGGCAGTGGCTACACCTTC
TRBV5-1,.,.,TRBJ1-1,CASSLVFRQNTEAFF,TGCGCCAGCAGCTTGGTGTTCAGACAGAACACTGAAGCTTTCTTT
TRBV27,.,TRBD2,TRBJ2-7,CASGLAGGSYEQYF,TGTGCGAGCGGCCTAGCGGGAGGGTCCTACGAGCAGTACTTC
TRBV28,.,.,TRBJ2-7,CASSLERTELYEQYF,TGTGCCAGCAGTTTAGAAAGGACAGAACTCTACGAGCAGTACTTC
TRBV7-9,few,.,TRBJ2-3,CASSLGADTQYF,TGTGCCAGCAGCTTGGGGGCGGATACGCAGTATTTT
TRBV5-6,.,.,TRBJ2-2,CASSRKSAMGQATGELFF,TGTGCCAGCAGCCGTAAAAGTGCGATGGGGCAGGCCACCGGGGAGCTGTTTTTT
TRBV9,.,.,TRBJ1-2,CASSVRGGSSYTF,TGTGCCAGCAGCGTTCGGGGAGGGAGTAGCTACACCTTC
TRBV30,.,.,TRBJ1-5,CAWSATSTGQPQHF,TGTGCCTGGAGTGCTACATCAACGGGACAGCCCCAGCATTTT
TRBV7-9,once,TRBD2,TRBJ2-7,CASSPITSGKTYEQYF,TGTGCCAGCAGCCCTATAACTAGCGGGAAGACCTACGAGCAGTACTTC
TRBV7-3,.,TRBD1,TRBJ1-6,CASSHDGPTGGRKDSPLHF,TGTGCCAGCAGCCACGATGGGCCTACAGGGGGTAGGAAAGATTCACCCCTCCACTTT
TRBV9,once,TRBD2,TRBJ2-2,CASSLGLADTGELFF,TGTGCCAGCAGCCTAGGACTAGCGGACACCGGGGAGCTGTTTTTT